The 17 T cell receptor beta chains given below trace back to one sample, sequenced in a study of blood T cell repertoires in COVID-19. The method was immunoSEQ multiplex PCR; TCRdb's version includes in-frame clones alone and lacks a portion of them. The table lists 150,000 or so clones, 85% to 90% of them singletons. What was sequenced was peripheral blood. These receptors all stem from a woman aged 55 to 70 with acute or convalescent COVID-19.

This clone was counted once. The chain employs TRBV2 and TRBJ2-3; TRBD2 matches 10 bases. CDR1 and CDR2 (germline): SNHLY, FYNNEI. The CDR3 has 16 amino acids. V was clipped by 7 bases and J by 4 bases; unmatched bases: 11. This CDR3 is CASTELRSGGADTQYF. The CDR3 DNA reads as TGTGCCAGCACCGAACTTAGAAGCGGGGGGGCAGATACGCAGTATTTT.

The chain recombines TRBV7-2 with TRBJ1-2; a possible D gene is TRBD1 (6 bases). Trimming took off 3 bases at V and 0 bases at J, with 14 bases between the two ends. CDR1 is SGHTA, CDR2 FQGNSA, per germline. The CDR3 is 16 amino acids. CDR3 sequence reads: CASSLDSETSNYGYTF. The CDR3 coding sequence is TGTGCCAGCAGCTTGGACAGCGAGACTTCTAACTATGGCTACACCTTC.

This clone came up once. V gene TRBV5-1 combines with J gene TRBJ2-2, with TRBD2 matching over 8 bases. There are 18 residues in the CDR3. V shed 4 bases and J 0 bases; nucleotides not matched to a gene: 11. The germline gives CDR1 SGHRS, CDR2 YFSETQ. In DNA form, the CDR3 reads TGCGCCAGCAGCCCGAGGCCCAGCGGGGGCCCGAACACCGGGGAGCTGTTTTTT. Protein: CASSPRPSGGPNTGELFF. The full variable domain, completed using reference TRBV5-1 and TRBJ2-2, is KAGVTQTPRYLIKTRGQQVTLSCSPISGHRSVSWYQQTPGQGLQFLFEYFSETQRNKGNFPGRFSGRQFSNSRSEMNVSTLELGDSALYLCASSPRPSGGPNTGELFFGEGSRLTVL.

This clone was observed a handful of times. The chain couples TRBV6-5 to TRBJ1-4; D is possibly TRBD1 (5 bases). Germline V gene data show CDR1 as MNHEY and CDR2 as SVGAGI. There are 14 residues in the CDR3. Trimming stripped 3 bases from V and 7 bases from J, with 12 bases between. CDR3 loop: CASSYTQGGEKLFF. For the CDR3, the DNA is TGTGCCAGCAGTTATACCCAGGGAGGTGAAAAACTGTTTTTT.

This clone was seen a handful of times. This chain connects TRBV6-5 to TRBJ1-1, with D possibly TRBD1 on 5 matching bases. This CDR3 has 14 residues. Trimming stripped 6 bases from V and 6 bases from J, with 17 bases between. Germline V gene data show CDR1 as MNHEY and CDR2 as SVGAGI. In DNA, the CDR3 is TGTGCCAGCAGCCGAGACAGCCTAGGGGCTGAAGCTTTCTTT. This encodes CASSRDSLGAEAFF.

The gene calls are TRBV28 and TRBJ2-7; D possibly corresponds to TRBD1 (6 bases). The ends were cut back, 6 bases at V and 3 bases at J, with 9 bases in the middle. Per germline, CDR1 MDHEN and CDR2 SYDVKM. The CDR3 is 12 amino acids. Here the CDR3 reads CASSSGVYEQYF. The CDR3 DNA is TGTGCCAGCAGCTCAGGGGTCTACGAGCAGTACTTC.

The chain has TRBV6-5 and TRBJ1-2; 10 nucleotides align to TRBD1. V was pared by 6 bases and J by 5 bases, with 6 bases of the junction left unmatched. CDR3 size: 14 residues. Germline V gene data show CDR1 as MNHEY and CDR2 as SVGAGI. The CDR3 reads CASRKTGGSYGYTF. The CDR3 DNA reads TGTGCCAGCAGAAAGACAGGGGGCTCTTATGGCTACACCTTC.

This clone was recorded only once. The chain couples TRBV7-9 to TRBJ1-1; 8 nucleotides match TRBD1. The V segment lost 3 bases and the J segment 2 bases; nucleotides outside the gene matches: 5. Germline V CDR1 and CDR2: SEHNR, FQNEAQ (reference sequence). The CDR3 has 15 amino acids. CDR3 in amino acids: CASSLATGANTEAFF. CDR3 bases: TGTGCCAGCAGCTTGGCGACAGGGGCAAACACTGAAGCTTTCTTT.

This chain connects TRBV11-3 to TRBJ1-1, with a weak D call TRBD1 (6 bases). The CDR3 is 14 amino acids. The V end lost 1 base, the J end lost 2 bases, and 8 bases lay between the germline ends. Germline V gene sequence: CDR1 SGHNT, CDR2 YENEEA. CDR3 loop: CASSLGGPNTEAFF. The CDR3 nucleotides read TGTGCCAGCAGCTTAGGGGGGCCCAACACTGAAGCTTTCTTT.

This chain links TRBV11-1 with TRBJ1-4; no clear D. Trimming removed 3 bases from V and 8 bases from J, with 13 bases in between. The V gene's germline CDR1 is SGHAT and CDR2 FQDESV (reference sequence). The CDR3 consists of 14 residues. As DNA, the CDR3 is TGTGCCAGCAGCTTTCGGCAGGATGGAGAAAAACTGTTTTTT. It is translated as CASSFRQDGEKLFF.

The chain is built from TRBV6-6 and TRBJ2-1; perhaps TRBD1 as D (6 bases). Trimming shortened V by 6 bases and J by 8 bases, and 20 bases separated the two germline ends. This CDR3 has 15 amino acids. Germline-derived CDR1 and CDR2 are MNHNY and SVGAGI (reference sequence). CDR3 in amino acids: CASSHSTGFGDEQFF. The CDR3 DNA reads as TGTGCCAGCAGCCACAGTACAGGGTTTGGCGATGAGCAGTTCTTC.

The table lists this clone with a count of one. The V gene is TRBV11-2, the J gene TRBJ2-2; D is perhaps TRBD2 (5 bases). This CDR3 comprises 16 residues. Trimming took 5 bases from V and 3 from J, leaving 16 bases between them. The V gene's germline CDR1 is SGHAT and CDR2 FQNNGV. The CDR3 sequence: CASSPVRGSDTGELFF. The CDR3 nucleotides read TGTGCCAGCAGCCCCGTTAGAGGGTCGGACACCGGGGAGCTGTTTTTT.

This clone occurred once. The chain combines TRBV6-2 or TRBV6-3 with TRBJ2-4, with D possibly TRBD2 on 6 matching bases. The CDR3 covers 15 residues. CDR1 and CDR2 (germline): MNHEY, SVGEGT. V was pared by 0 bases and J by 11 bases, with 17 bases between. For the CDR3, the DNA is TGTGCCAGCAGTTACTCTCTTCTCGGGAGAAGGGTTCAGTACTTC. It is translated as CASSYSLLGRRVQYF.

The chain employs TRBV28 and TRBJ1-1, with unresolved D. V lost 3 bases to trimming and J lost 4 bases, with 9 bases between them. Looked up from germline, CDR1 is MDHEN and CDR2 is SYDVKM. The CDR3 runs 13 residues. CDR3 coding DNA: TGTGCCAGCAGTTTCGGTAGGAGCACTGAAGCTTTCTTT. It specifies CASSFGRSTEAFF.

This clone is a singleton in its sample. The genes are TRBV7-3 and TRBJ2-7, with 7 bases that match TRBD2. The junction had 3 bases not matched to a gene; V was cut back by 2 bases and J by 2 bases. This CDR3 region has 14 residues. The germline gives CDR1 SGHTA, CDR2 FQGTGA. The CDR3 loop reads CASSLFGGAYEQYF. CDR3 nucleotide sequence: TGTGCCAGCAGCTTATTTGGGGGGGCCTACGAGCAGTACTTC.

The chain is built from TRBV5-1 and TRBJ1-5; D is uncertain. The CDR3 spans 14 residues. Between the trimmed V and J ends, which lost 0 bases and 5 bases, there was a span of 9 bases. CDR1 SGHRS and CDR2 YFSETQ come from the germline V gene. CDR3 DNA sequence: TGCGCCAGCAGCTTGGATGCGGGTGATCAGCCCCAGCATTTT. As protein: CASSLDAGDQPQHF.

The chain links TRBV7-2 to TRBJ2-7; the D gene is possibly TRBD2 (5 bases). CDR1 and CDR2 from the germline V gene are SGHTA and FQGNSA. V was clipped by 1 base and J by 6 bases, with 19 bases between them. The CDR3 loop spans 16 amino acids. As DNA, the CDR3 is TGTGCCAGCAGCTTAGGAGGGTCGGGGAGAACGAGCGAGCAGTACTTC. This translates into CASSLGGSGRTSEQYF.